These T cell receptor beta chains were read from a single sample in a study of shared clonotypes between healthy human individuals. Clones were read by immunoSEQ multiplex PCR, and TCRdb kept only the in-frame ones, dropping some. The profile shows under 1 million clones, nearly 95% of them singletons. The sequencing sample was made of naive CD8+ T cells sorted from blood. Receptors originate from a man aged 25-45 years in good health. The CDR3 runs from the conserved cysteine through the conserved F or W. The D gene is left open where the match is weak. Size tells how often a clone was seen (once, few, many) or the class of an expanded clone, and some rows leave it out.

j_call,clone_size,v_call,d_call,cdr3_nt,cdr3_aa
TRBJ2-1,few,TRBV13,TRBD2,TGTGCCAGCAGCTTAACTAGCGGGAGTTACAATGAGCAGTTCTTC,CASSLTSGSYNEQFF
TRBJ2-5,NA,TRBV29-1,TRBD2,TGCAGCGTTGAGTTTCCTTGGGCGGGAGCGGGCGAGACCCAGTACTTC,CSVEFPWAGAGETQYF
TRBJ2-5,NA,TRBV18,NA,TGTGCCAGCTCACCATGGACTACCTTAGGGGTGCCGTCGTACCAAGAGACCCAGTACTTC,CASSPWTTLGVPSYQETQYF
TRBJ1-5,NA,TRBV6-5,NA,TGTGCCAGCAGCCCGAGTTCCAATCAGCCCCAGCATTTT,CASSPSSNQPQHF
TRBJ2-3,NA,TRBV7-8,NA,TGTGCCAGCAGCTTAACTCCAGATACGCAGTATTTT,CASSLTPDTQYF
TRBJ1-2,NA,TRBV5-5,TRBD1,TGTGCCAGCAGCGCCCCGGGACAGACCTATGGCTACACCTTC,CASSAPGQTYGYTF
TRBJ2-1,NA,TRBV7-2,NA,TGTGCCCGTGGGGGAGGATTCAACAATGAGCAGTTCTTC,CARGGGFNNEQFF
TRBJ2-1,NA,TRBV5-1,TRBD2,TGCGCCAGCAGTTGGGGCAAAGGACTAGCGGGATCGACCTCCTACAATGAGCAGTTCTTC,CASSWGKGLAGSTSYNEQFF
TRBJ2-7,NA,TRBV28,NA,TGTGCCAGCAGTTTATTCTATCAGGGGTCCTACGAGCAGTACTTC,CASSLFYQGSYEQYF
TRBJ1-2,NA,TRBV6-5,TRBD1,TGTGCCAGCAGTGCCCGAGGGGGCGGCGGGGGCTACACCTTC,CASSARGGGGGYTF
TRBJ1-2,NA,TRBV5-1,TRBD1,TGCGCCAGCAGCTGGGACAGGGGGGACTATGGCTACACCTTC,CASSWDRGDYGYTF
TRBJ2-7,NA,TRBV27,TRBD2,TGTGCCAGCGGCAGCGGGAGCACCGAGCAGTACTTC,CASGSGSTEQYF
TRBJ1-3,NA,TRBV10-2,NA,TGCGCCAGCATGGGTTTTGACAGGATCCTCTCTGGAAACACCATATATTTT,CASMGFDRILSGNTIYF
TRBJ2-1,NA,TRBV2,NA,TGTGCCAGCAGCAGGGACCCCGGCCGGAATGAGCAGTTCTTC,CASSRDPGRNEQFF
TRBJ1-2,NA,TRBV29-1,NA,TGCAGCGTCCGCGAGCGATCTTATGGCTACACCTTC,CSVRERSYGYTF
TRBJ2-5,once,TRBV11-2,NA,TGTGCCAGCAGCCCTTGGTCCGCCGAGGGTATAGAGACCCAGTACTTC,CASSPWSAEGIETQYF
TRBJ2-3,NA,TRBV18,NA,TGTGCCAGCTCACCATTAGAAGTGTCTAGCGGCACAGATACGCAGTATTTT,CASSPLEVSSGTDTQYF
TRBJ2-2,NA,TRBV2,NA,TGTGCCAGCGATGGCGGGGAGCTGTTTTTT,CASDGGELFF
TRBJ2-1,NA,TRBV10-1,NA,TGCGCCAGCAGCCCAAACCGGGACGGCTACAATGAGCAGTTCTTC,CASSPNRDGYNEQFF
TRBJ2-1,NA,TRBV19,TRBD1,TGTGCCAGTAGATCGGGACAGGGGCACGATGAGCAGTTCTTC,CASRSGQGHDEQFF
TRBJ2-2,NA,TRBV27,TRBD2,TGTGCCACGTACCAAGCGGGAGGGGGTATAGGCGGGGAGCTGTTTTTT,CATYQAGGGIGGELFF
TRBJ2-7,NA,TRBV13,NA,TGTGCCAGCAGCTTTGGAGCGGAGAGCTCCTACGAGCAGTACTTC,CASSFGAESSYEQYF
TRBJ2-7,NA,TRBV7-9,TRBD1,TGTGCCAGCAGCGGACGGACAGGGGCATACGAGCAGTACTTC,CASSGRTGAYEQYF